Each of the 25 T cell receptor beta chains below was sequenced from the same sample in a study of T cells in Graves' hyperthyroidism and ophthalmopathy. The TCR beta CDR3 regions underwent amplification using RNA transcripts as the source. The study used the HTBI primer set for a first-round RT-PCR of the TCR CDR3. TCRdb re-derived calls from the multiplex PCR reads in MiXCR, one entry per CDR3 protein. This sample yields roughly 700,000 distinct CDR3 sequences, of which approximately 14% are seen a single time; around 9.6% belongs to the top ten. The sequenced sample consisted of blood. These receptor sequences come from a woman aged 18-30 years with Graves' hyperthyroidism.

This clonotype was counted many times. V and J are TRBV6-2 or TRBV6-3 and TRBJ2-1; the D gene is possibly TRBD2 (6 bases). The germline V and J ends were trimmed by 6 bases and 6 bases, with 12 bases remaining between them. The V gene's germline CDR1 is MNHEY and CDR2 SVGEGT. The CDR3 extends over 13 amino acids. This chain's CDR3 is CASSPSGRNEQFF. DNA for the CDR3: TGTGCCAGCAGCCCGAGCGGGCGCAATGAGCAGTTCTTC.

This clonotype was seen at least ten times. The chain uses TRBV3-1 and TRBJ1-3; D remains ambiguous. The germline CDR1 and CDR2 sequences are LGHDT and YNNKEL (reference sequence). The CDR3 totals 15 residues. Trimming cost V 0 bases and J 4 bases, with 10 bases left between them. DNA of the CDR3: TGTGCCAGCAGCCAAGACGGAAGTTCGGGAAACACCATATATTTT. The encoded protein is CASSQDGSSGNTIYF. Full variable domain (outside the CDR3, taken from reference TRBV3-1 and TRBJ1-3): DTAVSQTPKYLVTQMGNDKSIKCEQNLGHDTMYWYKQDSKKFLKIMFSYNNKELIINETVPNRFSPKSPDKAHLNLHINSLELGDSAVYFCASSQDGSSGNTIYFGEGSWLTVV.

Only a few counts were recorded for this clonotype. This chain links TRBV7-6 with TRBJ2-1, with 8 positions matching TRBD2. The V gene's germline CDR1 is SGHVS and CDR2 FNYEAQ. V lost 2 bases, J lost 9 bases, and 9 bases stayed unmatched. This CDR3 has 15 amino acids. CDR3 nucleotide sequence: TGTGCCAGCAGCTTATGGGGACTAGGGTCGAGTGAGCAGTTCTTC. It translates to CASSLWGLGSSEQFF.

This chain uses TRBV2 with TRBJ2-1; no reliable D call. Germline V gives CDR1 SNHLY, CDR2 FYNNEI. The CDR3 length is 13 residues. V was trimmed by 7 bases and J by 1 base, leaving 8 bases between them. DNA of the CDR3: TGTGCCAGCATCTCCGTTTCCTACAATGAGCAGTTCTTC. Its protein is CASISVSYNEQFF.

This clonotype was seen repeatedly, ten times or more. Here the CDR3 reads CASSLPALQETQYF. The CDR3 DNA is TGTGCCAGCAGTTTACCAGCGTTACAAGAGACCCAGTACTTC. The V gene is TRBV12-3 or TRBV12-4, the J gene TRBJ2-5; D gene ambiguous. CDR3 length: 14 amino acids. With 2 bases removed from V and 2 bases from J, the gap between germline ends came to 9 bases.

The V call is TRBV27, the J call TRBJ1-1; D is unresolved. Trimming took off 3 bases at V and 0 bases at J, with 8 bases between the two ends. CDR1 and CDR2 (germline): MNHEY, SMNVEV (reference sequence). The length of the CDR3 is 14 residues. CDR3 residues: CASSFASMNTEAFF. DNA of the CDR3: TGTGCCAGCAGTTTCGCGTCCATGAACACTGAAGCTTTCTTT.

At least ten counts were recorded for this clonotype. The chain uses TRBV5-4 and TRBJ2-5, with 10 bases identical to TRBD2. V lost 3 bases to trimming and J lost 1 base; unmatched junction nucleotides: 6. Germline-derived CDR1 and CDR2 are SGHNT and YYREEE (reference sequence). The CDR3 sequence is 16 residues long. The CDR3 spells CASSWGLAGAQETQYF. The CDR3 bases are TGTGCCAGCAGCTGGGGCCTAGCGGGAGCCCAAGAGACCCAGTACTTC.

A few counts support this clonotype. This chain links TRBV5-1 with TRBJ1-1, with D possibly matching TRBD1 (6 bases). Germline CDR1 and CDR2: SGHRS and YFSETQ. The CDR3 contains 15 residues. The V gene lost 0 bases and the J gene lost 10 bases, with 19 bases spanning the gap. The CDR3 protein is CASSLETGYTSRAFF. The CDR3 DNA follows: TGCGCCAGCAGCTTGGAGACAGGATACACGTCAAGAGCTTTCTTT.

The J gene is TRBJ2-3, the V gene TRBV27; 10 nucleotides match TRBD2. V shed 2 bases and J 3 bases; nucleotides not matched to a gene: 5. Germline CDR1 is MNHEY and CDR2 is SMNVEV (reference sequence). The CDR3 runs to 16 residues. This CDR3 is CASSLGLAVGTDTQYF. The CDR3 coding sequence is TGTGCCAGCAGTTTAGGACTAGCGGTTGGTACAGATACGCAGTATTTT.

This clonotype appeared many times. The rearrangement uses TRBV20-1 and TRBJ2-1, with TRBD2 matching 8 bases. V lost 0 bases to trimming and J lost 8 bases; unmatched junction nucleotides: 6. The germline CDR1 and CDR2 sequences are DFQATT and SNEGSKA (reference sequence). The CDR3 loop spans 14 amino acids. As DNA, the CDR3 is TGCAGTGCTAGAGAACGGGAGGGCCTTCATGAGCAGTTCTTC. It specifies CSAREREGLHEQFF.

This clonotype was detected many times. V is TRBV7-9 and J is TRBJ2-4; perhaps TRBD2 as D (5 bases). The CDR3 length is 14 residues. CDR1 and CDR2 (germline): SEHNR, FQNEAQ (reference sequence). Between the trimmed V and J ends, which lost 5 bases and 3 bases, there was a span of 11 bases. The CDR3 is CASSNASGKNIQYF. In DNA form, the CDR3 reads TGTGCCAGCAGCAACGCCAGCGGCAAAAACATTCAGTACTTC.

Comments on this clonotype: Just one base apart from a much larger clone, this may be a read error. The chain recombines TRBV7-8 with TRBJ2-5; 14 positions match TRBD2. The CDR3 has 16 amino acids. CDR1 SGHVS and CDR2 FQNEAQ come from the germline V gene. CDR3 DNA sequence: TGTGTCAGCAGCCTGGCCGGACTAGCGGGAGGAGAGACCCAGTACTTC. Its protein product is CVSSLAGLAGGETQYF.

The table lists this clonotype with many counts. Written as DNA, the CDR3 is TGTGCCAGCAGCCATAGAGCAGATACGCAGTATTTT. Translating it yields CASSHRADTQYF. V gene TRBV3-1 combines with J gene TRBJ2-3; D gene uncertain. Trimming removed 3 bases from V and 4 bases from J, with 5 bases in between. The CDR3 runs to 12 residues. Germline CDR1 is LGHDT and CDR2 is YNNKEL (reference sequence).

The sample holds many counts of this clonotype. The chain combines TRBV27 with TRBJ2-1; 14 nucleotides align to TRBD2. V was pared by 5 bases and J by 9 bases, with 9 bases of the junction left unmatched. Germline V lookup: CDR1 MNHEY, CDR2 SMNVEV (reference sequence). CDR3 length: 16 amino acids. The DNA for the CDR3 is TGTGCCAGCAGTGTGGGACTAGCGGGAGCTCTGGGTGAGCAGTTCTTC. It yields the protein CASSVGLAGALGEQFF.

The CDR3 loop is CASSVGAVNNEQFF. The CDR3 nucleotides read TGTGCCAGCAGCGTAGGGGCAGTGAACAATGAGCAGTTCTTC. The V and J genes are TRBV9 and TRBJ2-1; D is ambiguous. Germline CDR1 SGDLS, CDR2 YYNGEE. Between the trimmed V and J ends, which lost 0 bases and 5 bases, there was a span of 9 bases. The CDR3 sequence is 14 residues long.

Only a few counts were recorded for this clonotype. The CDR3 reads CSATRDPSTDTQYF. CDR3 nucleotide sequence: TGCAGCGCTACTAGGGACCCTAGCACAGATACGCAGTATTTT. This chain uses TRBV29-1 with TRBJ2-3; tentatively, D is TRBD1 or TRBD2 (5 bases each). The CDR3 contains 14 residues. V lost 7 bases and J lost 0, with 14 bases in between. CDR1 is SQVTM, CDR2 ANQGSEA, per germline.

This chain connects TRBV7-9 to TRBJ2-1, with D uncertain. Per the germline V gene, CDR1 is SEHNR and CDR2 is FQNEAQ (reference sequence). Trimming removed 5 bases from V and 0 bases from J, with 14 bases in between. There are 16 residues in the CDR3. The CDR3, as DNA: TGTGCCAGCAGCGCCGGCCTGGTTAGCTCCTACAATGAGCAGTTCTTC. Residues: CASSAGLVSSYNEQFF.

In this sample, this clonotype turned up many times. J is TRBJ2-7 and V is TRBV6-1; D gene ambiguous. The germline gives CDR1 MNHNS, CDR2 SASEGT. The CDR3 length is 14 residues. V was clipped by 5 bases and J by 2 bases, with 13 bases between them. Here the CDR3 reads CASSYGTIPYEQYF. In nucleotides, the CDR3 is TGTGCCAGCAGTTACGGTACAATCCCCTACGAGCAGTACTTC.

There are many counts of this clonotype. The rearrangement uses TRBV7-2 and TRBJ2-7; 9 positions agree with TRBD1. The CDR3 runs to 15 residues. The trim removed 5 bases at V and 4 bases at J, leaving 9 bases unmatched. Germline CDR1 SGHTA, CDR2 FQGNSA. CDR3 sequence (DNA): TGTGCCAGCAGCCTACCGGACAGGGGAGGTTACGAGCAGTACTTC. Protein: CASSLPDRGGYEQYF.

This clonotype occurred many times. V usage is TRBV6-6 and J usage is TRBJ2-1; 7 bases are a match to TRBD2. This CDR3 contains 14 residues. CDR1 and CDR2 (germline): MNHNY, SVGAGI (reference sequence). The V gene end was trimmed by 2 bases and the J gene end by 5 bases; junction bases not matched to a gene: 3. The CDR3 loop is CASSYGGSNNEQFF. CDR3 nucleotides: TGTGCCAGCAGTTACGGCGGGAGCAACAATGAGCAGTTCTTC.

This clonotype was detected many times. The CDR3 sequence is CASSSREASTGELFF. CDR3 sequence (DNA): TGTGCCAGCAGTTCCCGGGAGGCGAGCACCGGGGAGCTGTTTTTT. The rearrangement joins TRBV27 to TRBJ2-2, with 7 bases that match TRBD2. Germline CDR1 and CDR2: MNHEY and SMNVEV (reference sequence). The CDR3 spans 15 residues. After removal of 4 bases from V and 4 bases from J, the junction contained 6 bases not matched to a gene.

This clonotype has a count of ten or more. V and J are TRBV24-1 and TRBJ2-3; the D gene is possibly TRBD1 (5 bases). Germline V CDR1 and CDR2: KGHDR, SFDVKD. There are 13 residues in the CDR3. The germline V and J ends were trimmed by 2 bases and 5 bases, with 7 bases remaining between them. The CDR3 nucleotides read TGTGCCACCAGTGATTCAGGGTTAGATACGCAGTATTTT. It translates to CATSDSGLDTQYF.

This clonotype was counted many times. The chain couples TRBV12-3 or TRBV12-4 to TRBJ2-7, with D possibly matching TRBD1 (6 bases). Trimming shortened V by 3 bases and J by 3 bases, and 12 bases separated the two germline ends. The CDR3 is 14 amino acids. CDR3 in amino acids: CASSFRTGYYEQYF. For the CDR3, the DNA is TGTGCCAGCAGTTTCCGTACAGGGTACTACGAGCAGTACTTC.

Only a few counts were recorded for this clonotype. V gene TRBV9 combines with J gene TRBJ1-3; D is ambiguous. V gave up 3 bases and J gave up 0 bases, with 19 bases separating them. This CDR3 is 18 amino acids long. The germline V gene has CDR1 SGDLS and CDR2 YYNGEE. This CDR3 reads CASSDPRSGRNSGNTIYF. CDR3 DNA sequence: TGTGCCAGCAGCGACCCCCGGTCAGGTCGTAACTCTGGAAACACCATATATTTT.

This clonotype was seen at least ten times. This sequence joins TRBV27 and TRBJ2-7; 7 bases are shared with TRBD1. Per the germline V gene, CDR1 is MNHEY and CDR2 is SMNVEV (reference sequence). J was trimmed by 3 bases and V by 9 bases; bases with no gene match: 14. CDR3 size: 15 residues. CDR3 DNA: TGTGCCAGGGGCTCCACACCGGGACAGATCTACGAGCAGTACTTC. Translation gives CARGSTPGQIYEQYF.